These 17 T cell receptor beta chains share one sample of origin, sequenced in a study of Ad26.COV2.S vaccination and SARS-CoV-2 variants. Measured with immunoSEQ multiplex PCR; TCRdb has only the in-frame clones, and not every one. The table lists about 500,000 clones, 80% to 90% of them singletons, with about 1.5% in the top ten. Treatment specified: approximately 18 received Ad26.COV2.S at low or high dose, single or two shots; about 5 received placebo; per-sample allocation not given. Sampling was performed 63 days after the first vaccine or placebo injection. Source: peripheral blood, taken in a trial of Ad26.COV2.S vaccine versus placebo. Source of these receptors: a person aged 18-65 years who received the Ad26.COV2.S COVID-19 vaccine or a placebo.

The rearrangement links TRBV4-3 to TRBJ2-2; 8 bases match TRBD2. With 4 bases clipped from V and 7 bases from J, the junction kept 20 bases outside the gene matches. Germline values: CDR1 LGHNA, CDR2 YSLEER. The CDR3 consists of 19 residues. In DNA form, the CDR3 reads TGCGCCAGCAGCCCGCGGCCTAGCCTCGGGGGGGGGCCGGACGGGGAGCTGTTTTTT. It yields the protein CASSPRPSLGGGPDGELFF.

The CDR3 DNA reads as TGTGCCAGTTGGACGGACCTTAAAGGGCGCGGCTACACCTTC. Its translation is CASWTDLKGRGYTF. The chain combines TRBV6-1 with TRBJ1-2; D unclear. There are 14 residues in the CDR3. V gave up 9 bases and J gave up 8 bases, with 22 bases separating them. CDR1 is MNHNS, CDR2 SASEGT, per germline.

Points on this clone: Distinct nucleotide sequences in the sample also encode this CDR3. V and J are TRBV7-8 and TRBJ1-5; D remains ambiguous. The CDR3 is 15 residues long. Germline V gene data show CDR1 as SGHVS and CDR2 as FQNEAQ. Between the trimmed V and J ends, which lost 2 bases and 4 bases, there was a span of 12 bases. The CDR3 bases are TGTGCCAGCAGCTTAAAGGGAGGCAGTAATCAGCCCCAGCATTTT. Residues: CASSLKGGSNQPQHF.

V is TRBV28 and J is TRBJ1-3; 9 positions match TRBD1. Germline lookup yields CDR1 MDHEN and CDR2 SYDVKM. CDR3 length: 15 amino acids. The trim removed 4 bases at V and 4 bases at J, leaving 5 bases unmatched. The CDR3 DNA is TGTGCCAGCAGTTCACACAGGGGGCGAGGAAACACCATATATTTT. Residues: CASSSHRGRGNTIYF.

The CDR3 spells CASSPQLAGTYEQYF. The CDR3 nucleotides are TGTGCCAGCAGCCCTCAACTAGCGGGGACCTACGAGCAGTACTTC. J is TRBJ2-7 and V is TRBV7-9, with 10 bases aligning to TRBD2. The V gene end was trimmed by 5 bases and the J gene end by 2 bases; junction bases not matched to a gene: 6. Germline lookup yields CDR1 SEHNR and CDR2 FQNEAQ (reference sequence). The CDR3 totals 15 residues.

This clone was recorded only once. The chain is built from TRBV3-1 (or the pseudogene TRBV3-2) and TRBJ2-5, with 14 bases aligning to TRBD2. CDR1 and CDR2 (germline): LGHDT, YNNKEL (reference sequence). With 4 bases clipped from V and 2 bases from J, the junction kept 6 bases outside the gene matches. This CDR3 is built from 17 residues. The CDR3 sequence is CASSLGLAGGWQETQYF. CDR3 nucleotides: TGTGCCAGCAGCCTCGGACTAGCGGGAGGTTGGCAAGAGACCCAGTACTTC.

The CDR3 DNA is TGTGCCAGCAGTCCAGGCCCCGGGGGGGATGACACCATATATTTT. This gives the protein CASSPGPGGDDTIYF. The chain carries TRBV5-6 and TRBJ1-3; D is possibly TRBD1 (5 bases). The CDR3 is 15 amino acids. With 5 bases removed from V and 8 bases from J, the gap between germline ends came to 20 bases. From germline, CDR1 is SGHDT and CDR2 YYEEEE.

V gene TRBV7-2 combines with J gene TRBJ1-1, with D tentatively TRBD1 (6 bases). Per the germline V gene, CDR1 is SGHTA and CDR2 is FQGNSA. The V end was cut by 5 bases, the J end by 1 base, with 14 bases between. This CDR3 contains 15 residues. The CDR3 DNA follows: TGTGCCAGCAGCGGGGGGACAACCCAGAACACTGAAGCTTTCTTT. This encodes CASSGGTTQNTEAFF. The full variable domain, completed using reference TRBV7-2 and TRBJ1-1, is GAGVSQSPSNKVTEKGKDVELRCDPISGHTALYWYRQSLGQGLEFLIYFQGNSAPDKSGLPSDRFSAERTGGSVSTLTIQRTQQEDSAVYLCASSGGTTQNTEAFFGQGTRLTVV.

For the CDR3, the DNA is TGTGCCATCAGTGAGTCGCCACCGCCCTCTGGAAACACCATATATTTT. Translating gives CAISESPPPSGNTIYF. This chain connects TRBV10-3 to TRBJ1-3; no clear D. CDR3 length: 16 amino acids. The V end lost 0 bases, the J end lost 0 bases, and 9 bases lay between the germline ends. In germline, CDR1 is ENHRY, CDR2 SYGVKD.

The table lists this clone with a count of one. The chain links TRBV5-1 to TRBJ2-7; D gene ambiguous. CDR1 and CDR2 (germline): SGHRS, YFSETQ. V was pared by 0 bases and J by 1 base, with 11 bases between. There are 15 residues in the CDR3. In DNA form, the CDR3 reads TGCGCCAGCAGCTTGGGATTTAGCAGTTCCTACGAGCAGTACTTC. It codes for CASSLGFSSSYEQYF.

This clone was found once. The V call is TRBV14, the J call TRBJ2-7; TRBD1 matches 8 bases. CDR3 length equals 15 residues. The V and J ends lost 8 bases and 9 bases, in that order; junction bases with no gene match: 18. Per the germline V gene, CDR1 is SGHDN and CDR2 is FVKESK. CDR3 sequence reads: CASARDRSFAAVQYF. CDR3 nucleotide sequence: TGTGCCAGCGCACGGGACAGGAGTTTCGCGGCGGTGCAGTACTTC.

The V call is TRBV10-3, the J call TRBJ1-6; D may be TRBD1 (6 bases). The CDR3 loop spans 13 amino acids. Germline CDR1 and CDR2: ENHRY and SYGVKD. The V end was cut by 6 bases, the J end by 6 bases, with 9 bases between. Written as DNA, the CDR3 is TGTGCCATCAGGGGGGCCCTTAATTCACCCCTCCACTTT. This codes for CAIRGALNSPLHF.

The chain uses TRBV4-3 and TRBJ1-3; D is unresolved. There are 15 residues in the CDR3. Germline V gene sequence: CDR1 LGHNA, CDR2 YSLEER. V lost 0 bases and J lost 4, with 10 bases in between. The CDR3 loop is CASSQDGGSGNTIYF. DNA of the CDR3: TGCGCCAGCAGCCAAGATGGTGGTTCAGGAAACACCATATATTTT.

This clone was counted a few times. The J gene is TRBJ1-3, the V gene TRBV5-6; 7 nucleotides agree with TRBD1. CDR3 length: 15 amino acids. Germline V gene data show CDR1 as SGHDT and CDR2 as YYEEEE. V was pared by 4 bases and J by 9 bases, with 13 bases of the junction left unmatched. The CDR3 reads CASSPDRAQGGTIYF. The CDR3 DNA reads as TGTGCCAGCAGCCCCGACAGGGCCCAGGGAGGCACCATATATTTT.

This clone was seen a few times. The chain recombines TRBV5-1 with TRBJ2-2; D possibly corresponds to TRBD1 (6 bases). There are 15 residues in the CDR3. Trimming stripped 6 bases from V and 5 bases from J, with 17 bases between. Germline-derived CDR1 and CDR2 are SGHRS and YFSETQ. The CDR3 DNA is TGCGCCAGCACTATGAGGGCAGGGGATACCGGGGAGCTGTTTTTT. It is translated as CASTMRAGDTGELFF.

The chain is built from TRBV30 and TRBJ2-2; D uncertain. This CDR3 spans 11 amino acids. Germline-derived CDR1 and CDR2 are GTSNPN and SVGIG (reference sequence). V lost 6 bases and J 7 bases, leaving 9 bases between the germline ends. The CDR3 DNA reads TGTGCCTGTCCAGGTAGCGGGGAGCTGTTTTTT. Translating it yields CACPGSGELFF.

V and J are TRBV20-1 and TRBJ1-3; no clear D gene. Germline-derived CDR1 and CDR2 are DFQATT and SNEGSKA (reference sequence). Trimming stripped 3 bases from V and 1 base from J, with 10 bases between. This CDR3 contains 14 residues. CDR3 nucleotide sequence: TGCAGTGCTAGTCTAGCGAAGTCTGGAAACACCATATATTTT. It specifies CSASLAKSGNTIYF.